This entry lists 15 T cell receptor beta chains sequenced from one sample in a study of vaccination effects on CD4 cells after COVID-19. Antigen-specific CD4+ T cell clonotypes were called by their expansion after viral peptide-pool culture in ViraFEST. Upon completion of about eleven days in culture, CD4+ T cells were isolated. Everyone in the study got two shots of either the BNT162b2 or mRNA-1273 vaccine. Clones were read by immunoSEQ multiplex PCR, and TCRdb kept only the in-frame ones, dropping some. The sample consists of roughly 71,000 clones, roughly 76% of them appearing once. These receptors are not linked to any known antigen. The specimen comprised CD4+ T cells from PBMCs cultured with HCoV-OC43 spike peptides, sampled after COVID-19 vaccination. Documented subset: HCoV-OC43 spike overlapping peptide pool stimulation. These receptors were collected from a human donor who received a COVID-19 vaccine.

The chain links TRBV5-1 to TRBJ2-2; D is perhaps TRBD2 (6 bases). The CDR3 has 16 amino acids. CDR1 is SGHRS, CDR2 YFSETQ, per germline. Trimming removed 0 bases at V and 4 bases at J, with 13 bases between. Written as DNA, the CDR3 is TGCGCCAGCAGCTTGGGCGGGGTTCGGGGCACCGGGGAGCTGTTTTTT. Its protein is CASSLGGVRGTGELFF.

Remarks on this clone: Other DNA sequences in the sample encode the same CDR3. V is TRBV18 and J is TRBJ1-5, with unresolved D. Trimming took off 1 base at V and 0 bases at J, with 4 bases between the two ends. This CDR3 is built from 14 residues. Germline V gene sequence: CDR1 KGHSH, CDR2 LQKENI. CDR3 region: CASSPLDSNQPQHF. CDR3 DNA: TGTGCCAGCTCACCACTCGATAGCAATCAGCCCCAGCATTTT.

The CDR3 region has the DNA TGTGCCAGTAGTAGCCCGGGCACCCCGACGGGGGGCTACACCTTC. Its translation: CASSSPGTPTGGYTF. The rearrangement joins TRBV19 to TRBJ1-2; no reliable D call. The germline V gene has CDR1 LNHDA and CDR2 SQIVND (reference sequence). The CDR3 consists of 15 residues. V was cut by 4 bases and J by 8 bases, with 20 bases left in between.

A few counts support this clone. This chain uses TRBV2 with TRBJ2-5; the match to TRBD2 covers 7 bases. Trimming took 10 bases from V and 5 from J; bases not matched to a gene: 10. There are 13 residues in the CDR3. Germline CDR1 SNHLY, CDR2 FYNNEI. The CDR3 loop is CAINWGGRETQYF. CDR3 nucleotides: TGTGCCATCAACTGGGGAGGGAGGGAGACCCAGTACTTC.

The chain recombines TRBV5-5 with TRBJ2-7; a weak D match, TRBD1 (6 bases). The CDR3 loop spans 15 amino acids. CDR1 is SGHKS, CDR2 YYEKEE, per germline (reference sequence). The V and J ends lost 0 bases and 1 base respectively, with 11 bases between them. CDR3 nucleotides: TGTGCCAGCAGCTTGGGGCAGGGGATATCCTACGAGCAGTACGTC. Its protein is CASSLGQGISYEQYV.

This clone occurred a few times. This chain links TRBV24-1 with TRBJ2-1, with a tentative D call TRBD2 (5 bases). CDR3 size: 13 residues. V shed 7 bases and J shed 10 bases, with 16 bases lying between them. The germline V gene encodes CDR1 KGHDR and CDR2 SFDVKD. The CDR3 sequence: CATSVRGFREQFF. DNA of the CDR3: TGTGCCACCAGCGTCAGAGGGTTTCGGGAGCAGTTCTTC.

This chain joins TRBV4-1 and TRBJ1-5; weak D call: TRBD1 (5 bases). Trimming pared 0 bases from V and 7 bases from J, leaving 16 bases between. Germline lookup yields CDR1 MGHRA and CDR2 YSYEKL. There are 16 residues in the CDR3. As DNA, the CDR3 is TGCGCCAGCAGCCAAGAGAGGCAGGGAGGGCGGCAGCCCCAGCATTTT. This sequence encodes CASSQERQGGRQPQHF.

This clone showed up just a few times. This chain joins TRBV3-1 (or the pseudogene TRBV3-2) and TRBJ1-3, with D possibly being TRBD1 (6 bases). With 4 bases removed from V and 3 bases from J, the gap between germline ends came to 16 bases. The CDR3 is 16 amino acids. CDR1 and CDR2 (germline): LGHDT, YNNKEL (reference sequence). The CDR3 nucleotides read TGTGCCAGCAGCCCAAGGGGGGCAGGGGTTGGAAACACCATATATTTT. This encodes CASSPRGAGVGNTIYF.

The chain carries TRBV28 and TRBJ2-3; the D is unclear. This CDR3 comprises 13 residues. Trimming took off 6 bases at V and 3 bases at J, with 10 bases between the two ends. The V gene's germline CDR1 is MDHEN and CDR2 SYDVKM. CDR3 sequence: CASSPGPTDTQYF. CDR3 nucleotide sequence: TGTGCCAGCAGCCCCGGGCCTACAGATACGCAGTATTTT.

The rearrangement joins TRBV3-1 (or the pseudogene TRBV3-2) to TRBJ2-1, with D uncertain. The CDR3 has 15 amino acids. Germline CDR1 LGHDT, CDR2 YNNKEL (reference sequence). The V gene lost 4 bases and the J gene lost 3 bases, with 13 bases spanning the gap. The CDR3 here is CASSLPQTNYNEQFF. CDR3 nucleotides: TGTGCCAGCAGCCTCCCTCAGACAAACTACAATGAGCAGTTCTTC.

J is TRBJ2-7 and V is TRBV2; 9 bases agree with TRBD2. Germline V lookup: CDR1 SNHLY, CDR2 FYNNEI. V trimming: 4 bases; J trimming: 3 bases; junction bases outside the gene matches: 7. The CDR3 consists of 15 residues. CDR3 DNA: TGTGCCAGCAGTGGAGCGGGGGGCCCTGTCTACGAGCAGTACGTC. It is translated as CASSGAGGPVYEQYV.

The rearrangement uses TRBV18 and TRBJ2-3; tentatively, D is TRBD2 (6 bases). With 6 bases removed from V and 5 bases from J, the gap between germline ends came to 12 bases. Germline CDR1 KGHSH, CDR2 LQKENI. The CDR3 consists of 13 residues. Here the CDR3 reads CASSFEEGDTQYF. In DNA, the CDR3 is TGTGCCAGCTCCTTCGAGGAGGGAGATACGCAGTATTTT.

The genes are TRBV28 and TRBJ1-2; D possibly corresponds to TRBD1 (6 bases). V was shortened by 2 bases and J by 4 bases, with 17 bases between the two germline ends. This CDR3 spans 16 amino acids. The V gene's germline CDR1 is MDHEN and CDR2 SYDVKM. This chain's CDR3 is CASSLTPGQWSYGYTF. CDR3 coding DNA: TGTGCCAGCAGTTTAACCCCTGGACAGTGGAGCTATGGCTACACCTTC.

The chain couples TRBV5-1 to TRBJ2-1; the D is unclear. CDR3 size: 16 residues. Germline V CDR1 and CDR2: SGHRS, YFSETQ. Trimming removed 1 base from V and 0 bases from J, with 11 bases in between. CDR3 residues: CASSLTELSSYNEQFF. Written as DNA, the CDR3 is TGCGCCAGCAGCTTGACCGAATTAAGCTCCTACAATGAGCAGTTCTTC.

The DNA for the CDR3 is TGTGCCAGCAGTTTAACTAGCGGGGGGGGCAATGAGCAGTTCTTC. Translation gives CASSLTSGGGNEQFF. The genes are TRBV28 and TRBJ2-1; 13 bases align to TRBD2. Germline CDR1 reads MDHEN; CDR2 reads SYDVKM. With 2 bases clipped from V and 6 bases from J, the junction kept 1 base outside the gene matches. This CDR3 region has 15 residues.